This record covers a single T cell receptor beta chain. The antigen is undetermined. This specimen comes from a study of CD8 T cells in Susac syndrome. While CD8+ and CD4+ T cells were isolated negatively, TEMRA cells were enriched by FACS. The study, taken as a whole, reports: It was acknowledged by the study that relatively few individuals were included in its TCR sequencing and HLA analysis.

The CDR3 runs 13 residues. Germline V CDR1 and CDR2: DFQATT, SNEGSKA (reference sequence). Trimming stripped 3 bases from V and 2 bases from J, with 9 bases between. Random hexamers were used to reverse transcribe an amount of roughly 0.45 to 1 ug RNA. The immunoSEQ assay covered 54 Vbeta and 13 Jbeta segments for CDR3. TCRdb re-derived calls from the immunoSEQ multiplex PCR reads in MiXCR, one entry per CDR3 protein. The sample has about 280,000 distinct CDR3 sequences; more than 75% are singletons. The receptor's source is a human donor with multiple sclerosis. The specimen sequenced was CD8+ T cells from PBMCs. V is TRBV20-1 and J is TRBJ2-3, with no clear D. CDR3 sequence reads: CSARDGLTDTQYF. The CDR3 bases are TGCAGTGCTAGGGACGGTCTCACAGATACGCAGTATTTT.